Shown below are 18 T cell receptor beta chains from a single sample sequenced in a study of T cells in localized non-small cell lung cancer. The protocol was immunoSEQ multiplex PCR, while the TCRdb copy is restricted to in-frame clones and leaves out a portion. This table holds around 36,000 clones, roughly 80% found once. The input for sequencing was PBMCs, taken before any cancer treatment. These receptors were collected from a woman aged 35 to 70 with stage II squamous cell lung carcinoma.

This clone appeared a single time. The chain combines TRBV10-2 with TRBJ2-7; TRBD2 is a possible D gene (5 bases). V lost 6 bases, J lost 5 bases, and 17 bases lay in between. Germline V gene sequence: CDR1 WSHSY, CDR2 SAAADI. The CDR3 contains 14 residues. CDR3 sequence: CASRKDGIWDEQYF. In DNA, the CDR3 is TGCGCCAGCAGAAAGGACGGGATTTGGGACGAGCAGTACTTC.

V and J are TRBV2 and TRBJ2-1; weak D call: TRBD1 (7 bases). The CDR3 runs to 14 residues. CDR1 is SNHLY and CDR2 is FYNNEI in the germline V gene. V lost 1 base, J lost 10 bases, and 14 bases lay in between. CDR3 protein: CASSEGGGGREQFF. The CDR3 bases are TGTGCCAGCAGTGAAGGTGGAGGGGGCCGGGAGCAGTTCTTC.

The rearrangement links TRBV6-6 to TRBJ1-2; 7 bases fit TRBD1. The length of the CDR3 is 15 residues. V dropped 7 bases and J dropped 2; count of bases not matched to a gene: 10. Germline values: CDR1 MNHNY, CDR2 SVGAGI (reference sequence). Here the CDR3 reads CASTDPQQGNYGYTF. DNA for the CDR3: TGTGCCAGCACCGACCCGCAACAGGGGAACTATGGCTACACCTTC.

This clone showed up just a few times. The chain is built from TRBV4-3 and TRBJ2-2, with D possibly being TRBD2 (6 bases). The CDR3 is made up of 16 amino acids. The V and J ends lost 1 base and 4 bases respectively, with 13 bases between them. Germline-derived CDR1 and CDR2 are LGHNA and YSLEER. The CDR3 is CASSQAGGKGTGELFF. CDR3 nucleotides: TGCGCCAGCAGCCAAGCCGGCGGGAAGGGCACCGGGGAGCTGTTTTTT.

This clone has just one count. The CDR3 DNA reads as TGTGCCAGCAGCTTGTCAGGGGGCGAGCAGTTCTTC. This encodes CASSLSGGEQFF. This chain links TRBV5-4 with TRBJ2-1; 8 nucleotides match TRBD1. The CDR3 runs to 12 residues. Germline V CDR1 and CDR2: SGHNT, YYREEE (reference sequence). Losses at the gene ends were 1 base for V and 10 bases for J; bases not matched to a gene: 1.

This clone has a handful of counts. The rearrangement joins TRBV11-2 to TRBJ1-4; TRBD1 is a possible D gene (6 bases). Germline assignment: CDR1 SGHAT and CDR2 FQNNGV. The CDR3 is 15 residues long. V dropped 6 bases and J dropped 6 bases, with 17 bases sitting between them. Here the CDR3 reads CASSPSAGGHEKLFF. The CDR3 coding sequence is TGTGCCAGCAGTCCCTCTGCGGGGGGCCATGAAAAACTGTTTTTT.

A remark on this clone: Different DNA sequences within this sample yield the same CDR3. This sequence joins TRBV4-3 and TRBJ1-1; D might be TRBD1 (5 bases). The germline gives CDR1 LGHNA, CDR2 YSLEER. Between the trimmed V and J ends, which lost 0 bases and 6 bases, there was a span of 14 bases. The CDR3 covers 15 residues. This chain's CDR3 is CASSQDPGRGAEAFF. CDR3 nucleotides: TGCGCCAGCAGCCAAGATCCGGGAAGGGGCGCTGAAGCTTTCTTT.

This clone was seen once. V is TRBV7-9 and J is TRBJ2-3; the match to TRBD2 covers 11 bases. J lost 2 bases, V lost 6 bases, and 7 bases had no gene match. Germline-derived CDR1 and CDR2 are SEHNR and FQNEAQ (reference sequence). This CDR3 has 16 amino acids. CDR3 in amino acids: CASSRLAGGITDTQYF. CDR3 nucleotides: TGTGCCAGCAGTCGGCTAGCGGGGGGCATCACAGATACGCAGTATTTT.

This clone was counted ten times or more. This chain links TRBV7-2 with TRBJ2-5; D is uncertain. There are 12 residues in the CDR3. Germline CDR1 SGHTA, CDR2 FQGNSA. V dropped 2 bases and J dropped 7 bases, with 8 bases sitting between them. The CDR3 bases are TGTGCCAGCAGCTTACAAGGTGGGACCCAGTACTTC. Protein: CASSLQGGTQYF.

This clone was recorded once. This chain uses TRBV27 with TRBJ1-1; TRBD1 is a possible D gene (5 bases). CDR1 and CDR2 (germline): MNHEY, SMNVEV (reference sequence). CDR3 length: 15 amino acids. Trimming pared 1 base from V and 1 base from J, leaving 10 bases between. In DNA form, the CDR3 reads TGTGCCAGCAGTTTATATCCCGGACAGAACACTGAAGCTTTCTTT. Amino acids: CASSLYPGQNTEAFF.

The genes are TRBV27 and TRBJ1-5; TRBD1 aligns across 7 bases. Germline V CDR1 and CDR2: MNHEY, SMNVEV (reference sequence). The trim removed 4 bases at V and 4 bases at J, leaving 16 bases unmatched. The CDR3 contains 18 residues. The CDR3 protein is CASSSLDRRKMGNQPQHF. For the CDR3, the DNA is TGTGCCAGCAGTTCACTGGACAGGCGGAAGATGGGGAATCAGCCCCAGCATTTT.

This clone appeared a few times. This chain uses TRBV27 with TRBJ2-3; the match to TRBD1 covers 7 bases. V shed 6 bases and J 3 bases; nucleotides not matched to a gene: 6. The germline V gene encodes CDR1 MNHEY and CDR2 SMNVEV (reference sequence). This CDR3 spans 14 amino acids. CDR3 region: CASSPTTGTDTQYF. The DNA for the CDR3 is TGTGCCAGCAGCCCGACGACAGGGACAGATACGCAGTATTTT.

CDR3 sequence reads: CASSLAGSTDTQYF. The CDR3 region has the DNA TGTGCCAGCAGCCTAGCGGGGAGCACAGATACGCAGTATTTT. This rearrangement joins TRBV6-6 to TRBJ2-3, with 9 positions matching TRBD2. The CDR3 loop spans 14 amino acids. The ends lost 6 bases at V and 0 bases at J; junction bases unmatched: 1. Per the germline V gene, CDR1 is MNHNY and CDR2 is SVGAGI (reference sequence).

The table lists this clone with a few counts. The CDR3 protein is CASSQGTGTIDNEQFF. CDR3 coding DNA: TGCGCCAGCAGCCAAGGAACGGGAACTATAGACAATGAGCAGTTCTTC. This chain uses TRBV4-1 with TRBJ2-1, with a weak D call TRBD2 (5 bases). The V end lost 1 base, the J end lost 5 bases, and 15 bases lay between the germline ends. The CDR3 loop spans 16 amino acids. CDR1 and CDR2 from the germline V gene are MGHRA and YSYEKL.

The rearrangement uses TRBV7-9 and TRBJ2-1; tentatively, D is TRBD1 (6 bases). V was cut by 2 bases and J by 0 bases, with 8 bases left in between. This CDR3 region has 15 residues. The germline V gene encodes CDR1 SEHNR and CDR2 FQNEAQ (reference sequence). The CDR3: CASSLRGSSYNEQFF. The CDR3 DNA reads as TGTGCCAGCAGCTTAAGGGGGAGCTCCTACAATGAGCAGTTCTTC.

The genes are TRBV7-9 and TRBJ2-1, with a weak D call TRBD2 (6 bases). CDR1 is SEHNR, CDR2 FQNEAQ, per germline (reference sequence). Trimming removed 5 bases at V and 6 bases at J, with 23 bases between. The CDR3 length is 17 residues. Written as DNA, the CDR3 is TGTGCCAGCAGCCGCGGGGAGTGGGACGGCGAAGGCAATGAGCAGTTCTTC. Translated, it gives CASSRGEWDGEGNEQFF.

V usage is TRBV28 and J usage is TRBJ1-1; 9 bases match TRBD1. Per germline, CDR1 MDHEN and CDR2 SYDVKM. This CDR3 region has 14 residues. The V and J ends lost 7 bases and 2 bases, in that order; junction bases with no gene match: 5. The CDR3 is CASKSQGANTEAFF. As DNA, the CDR3 is TGTGCCAGCAAGTCACAGGGGGCAAACACTGAAGCTTTCTTT.

Only one count was recorded for this clone. The chain has TRBV2 and TRBJ1-1; 8 positions match TRBD1. The CDR3 has 13 residues. V was clipped by 7 bases and J by 5 bases; unmatched bases: 6. Germline CDR1 and CDR2: SNHLY and FYNNEI. The CDR3 protein is CASIGQGGTEAFF. The CDR3 DNA sequence: TGTGCCAGCATTGGACAGGGAGGGACTGAAGCTTTCTTT.